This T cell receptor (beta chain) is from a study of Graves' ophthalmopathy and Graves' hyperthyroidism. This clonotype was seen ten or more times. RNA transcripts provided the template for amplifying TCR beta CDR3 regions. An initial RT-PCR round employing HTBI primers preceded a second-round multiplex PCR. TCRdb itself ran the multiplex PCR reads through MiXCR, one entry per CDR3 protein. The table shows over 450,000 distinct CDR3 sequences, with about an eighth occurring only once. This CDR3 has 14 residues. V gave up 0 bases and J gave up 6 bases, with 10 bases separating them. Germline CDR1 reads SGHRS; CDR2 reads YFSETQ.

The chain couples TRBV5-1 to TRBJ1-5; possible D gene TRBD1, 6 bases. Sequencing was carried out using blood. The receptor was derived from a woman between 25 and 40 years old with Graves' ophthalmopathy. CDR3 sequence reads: CASSLEGEGQPQHF. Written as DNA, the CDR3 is TGCGCCAGCAGCTTGGAGGGGGAAGGTCAGCCCCAGCATTTT.